This T cell receptor beta chain was obtained from a study of blood T cell repertoires in COVID-19. Study as a whole: Sites across the United States, Italy and Spain contributed samples from acute and convalescent COVID-19. Sample material is recorded as cDNA or gDNA derived from T cells, B-cell-depleted T cells, or PBMCs.

The assay was immunoSEQ multiplex PCR, and TCRdb's table has in-frame clones only and misses some. This sample has 200,000 to 250,000 clones; approximately 82% occur once, and the top ten carry 1.5% to 2%. The V and J ends lost 6 bases and 0 bases respectively, with 11 bases between them. The length of the CDR3 is 14 residues. CDR1 and CDR2 (germline): MNHNY, SVGAGI (reference sequence). The chain recombines TRBV6-6 with TRBJ1-2; D perhaps matches TRBD1 (6 bases). Sequences were obtained from peripheral blood. The receptor was derived from a woman aged 80 or older with acute or convalescent COVID-19. In nucleotides, the CDR3 is TGTGCCAGCAGGCAACAGGGTTCTAACTATGGCTACACCTTC. It codes for CASRQQGSNYGYTF.